This T cell receptor beta chain was profiled in a study of Ad26.COV2.S vaccination and SARS-CoV-2 variants. Study overall: Intramuscular Ad26.COV2.S doses were given once or twice, 56 days apart. General study results and limits: Using TCR breadth and depth analyses may have led to underestimated total T cell responses. Vaccinees showed greater spike-specific TCR breadth than placebo recipients.

CDR3 size: 11 residues. Germline assignment: CDR1 MNHEY and CDR2 SVGEGT. Trimming pared 0 bases from V and 7 bases from J, leaving 4 bases between. Repertoires were generated with immunoSEQ multiplex PCR, while TCRdb's copy carries only in-frame clones and drops some. The data contain about 390,000 clones, 88% of them singletons. Treatment here: roughly 19 received Ad26.COV2.S at low or high dose, single or two shots; 5 received placebo; per-sample allocation not given. The samples were gathered on day 63 after the first injection of vaccine or placebo. Aged 18-55 years, donor was enrolled in Boston in about 2020. Comment on this clone: As yet, its antigen is unknown. Distinct nucleotide sequences in the sample also encode this CDR3.

The chain joins TRBV6-2 or TRBV6-3 to TRBJ2-7; the D is unclear. Source: peripheral blood, taken in a trial of Ad26.COV2.S vaccine versus placebo. The sequence was obtained from a person aged 18-60 years who received the Ad26.COV2.S COVID-19 vaccine or a placebo. The CDR3 spells CASSYSGEQYF. In DNA, the CDR3 is TGTGCCAGCAGTTACTCGGGGGAGCAGTACTTC.